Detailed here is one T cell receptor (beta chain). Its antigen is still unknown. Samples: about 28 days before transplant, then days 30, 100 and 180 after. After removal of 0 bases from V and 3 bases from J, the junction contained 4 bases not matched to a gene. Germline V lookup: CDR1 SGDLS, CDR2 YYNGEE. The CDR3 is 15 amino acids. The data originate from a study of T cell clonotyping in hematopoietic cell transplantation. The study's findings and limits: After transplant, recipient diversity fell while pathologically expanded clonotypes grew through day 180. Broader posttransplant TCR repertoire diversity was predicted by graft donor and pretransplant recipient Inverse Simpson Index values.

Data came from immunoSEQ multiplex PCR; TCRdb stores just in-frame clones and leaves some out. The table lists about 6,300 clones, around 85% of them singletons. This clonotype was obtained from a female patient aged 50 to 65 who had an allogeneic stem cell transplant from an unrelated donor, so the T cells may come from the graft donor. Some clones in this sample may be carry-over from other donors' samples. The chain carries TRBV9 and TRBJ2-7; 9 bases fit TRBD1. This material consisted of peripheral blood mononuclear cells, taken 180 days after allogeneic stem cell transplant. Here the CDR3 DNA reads TGTGCCAGCAGCGTAGAGGACAGGGGTTACTACGAGCAGTACTTC. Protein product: CASSVEDRGYYEQYF.